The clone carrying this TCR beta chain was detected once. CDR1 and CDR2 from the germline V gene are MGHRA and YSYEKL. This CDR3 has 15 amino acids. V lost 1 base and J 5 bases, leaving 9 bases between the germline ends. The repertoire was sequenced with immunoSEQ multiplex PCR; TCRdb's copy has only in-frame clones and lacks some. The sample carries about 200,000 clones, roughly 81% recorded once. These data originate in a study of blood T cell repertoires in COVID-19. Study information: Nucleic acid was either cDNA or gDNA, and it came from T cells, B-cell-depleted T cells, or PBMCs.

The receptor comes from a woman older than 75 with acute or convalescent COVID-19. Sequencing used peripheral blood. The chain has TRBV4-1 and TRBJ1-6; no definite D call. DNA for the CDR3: TGCGCCAGCAGCCAAGGGGCAGGCCATAATTCACCCCTCCACTTT. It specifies CASSQGAGHNSPLHF.